A single count supports the clone carrying this T cell receptor beta chain. The sample originates from a study of blood T cell repertoires in COVID-19. As handled by the study authors: By means of reference gene primer amplification, nucleated cell counts were estimated. Assay used: immunoSEQ multiplex PCR; TCRdb lists only in-frame clones, some missing. That table gives V, J and clone size, and the DNA gave D and trimming. The sample carries 250,000 to 350,000 clones, 80% to 90% recorded once. Germline-derived CDR1 and CDR2 are SGHTA and FQGNSA. The length of the CDR3 is 16 residues. The V gene end was trimmed by 1 base and the J gene end by 2 bases; junction bases not matched to a gene: 6. Recovered participants had two consecutive negative NP/OP PCR tests, healthcare professional clearance, or symptom resolution.

The clonotype originates from a woman in her thirties who had recovered from COVID-19. Material: PBMCs or T cells enriched from blood (not recorded which). The chain recombines TRBV7-2 with TRBJ2-7; 9 nucleotides match TRBD2. CDR3 amino acids: CASSLGPPSGTYEQYF. CDR3 in DNA: TGTGCCAGCAGCTTAGGGCCCCCTAGCGGGACCTACGAGCAGTACTTC. The entire variable domain, with the rest obtained from reference TRBV7-2 and TRBJ2-7, is as follows: GAGVSQSPSNKVTEKGKDVELRCDPISGHTALYWYRQSLGQGLEFLIYFQGNSAPDKSGLPSDRFSAERTGGSVSTLTIQRTQQEDSAVYLCASSLGPPSGTYEQYFGPGTRLTVT.